The T cell receptor beta chain under discussion was sequenced for a study of siplizumab effects on memory and regulatory T cells. Around 100,000 TCR templates per sample were assayed. TCRdb's table, derived via immunoSEQ multiplex PCR, lists solely in-frame clones and lacks some. The sample contains 90,000 to 130,000 clones, around 90% of which appear only once. Whole-study findings and limits: Controls showed an average of approximately 27% Treg-derived mappable alloreactive CD4+ clones, while siplizumab showed about 75%.

A single count supports this clone. Its antigen is undetermined. The sample consisted of CD4+ T cells sorted from blood. The sequence was obtained from a human donor in good health.

CDR3 nucleotide sequence: TGTGCCAGCGGGAGGAGTCCGATGGAGACCCAGTACTTC. Its translation is CASGRSPMETQYF. J is TRBJ2-5 and V is TRBV25-1; perhaps TRBD2 as D (6 bases). Trimming pared 8 bases from V and 5 bases from J, leaving 15 bases between. Germline assignment: CDR1 MGHDK and CDR2 SYGVNS. This CDR3 is built from 13 residues.